This TCR beta chain was identified during a study of shared clonotypes between healthy human individuals. Trimming stripped 3 bases from V and 1 base from J, with 6 bases between. Germline CDR1 is MNHEY and CDR2 is SMNVEV (reference sequence). The CDR3 runs to 13 residues. Remarks on this clone: This sequence may be a read error, since a much larger clone differs from it by one base.

Only in-frame clones appear in the TCRdb table, and some are missing; sequencing was by immunoSEQ multiplex PCR. The table has around 500,000 clones, around three quarters seen once. Sequenced sample: PBMCs. The TCR was taken from a woman between 40 and 50 years old in good health. Some clones in this sample may be carry-over from other donors' samples. The chain combines TRBV27 with TRBJ1-1; D gene uncertain. The CDR3 DNA follows: TGTGCCAGCAGTTTCGTCGGGAACACTGAAGCTTTCTTT. This codes for CASSFVGNTEAFF.